This is a list of T cell receptor beta chains from one sample in a study of T cells expressing NK-cell markers. TCRdb re-called the 5' RACE reads, yielding one record per CDR3 amino acid sequence without DNA. Its clone listing holds around 140,000 distinct CDR3 sequences. The specimen sequenced was blood T cells: a sorted CD56 or NKG2C T cell subset, CD4+ or CD8+ T cells, or bulk PBMC T cells (not recorded which). The receptors originated from a man aged 18 to 35 in good health. Both conserved end residues are part of each CDR3. The order of the fields is V gene, J gene, CDR3 protein.

TRBV7-2,TRBJ2-3,CASSVLWAGGTDTQYF
TRBV2,TRBJ2-5,CASGFPSGKETQYF
TRBV4-1,TRBJ2-1,CASSQEGVDEQFF
TRBV29-1,TRBJ2-1,CSVTYTGNNEQFF
TRBV15,TRBJ2-1,CATGREGQSEEQFF
TRBV5-5,TRBJ2-3,CASRQRLAGGDTQYF
TRBV2,TRBJ2-1,CASSVRTAYEQFF
TRBV29-1,TRBJ2-4,CSANVGGLAKNIQYF
TRBV4-3,TRBJ2-3,CASSQVLAGGNPPDTQYF
TRBV25-1,TRBJ2-1,CASSRGREGYNEQFF
TRBV19,TRBJ2-1,CASLSSGQSAYNEQFF
TRBV12-3/TRBV12-4,TRBJ2-6,CASSNFGAESSGANVLTF
TRBV10-3,TRBJ2-3,CAIDTGISTDTQYF
TRBV14,TRBJ2-3,CASSDGREFTDTQYF
TRBV7-8,TRBJ2-2,CASSLASGRVANTGELFF
TRBV14,TRBJ1-1,CASSQDGGVGTEAFF
TRBV10-3,TRBJ2-5,CAISEGTGGGETQYF
TRBV6-2/TRBV6-3,TRBJ2-7,CASTPGRGSYEQYF
TRBV12-3/TRBV12-4,TRBJ2-7,CASSSPAGFSYEQYF
TRBV29-1,TRBJ2-7,CSVELRDSDYEQYF
TRBV20-1,TRBJ2-5,CSALRRSQETQYF
TRBV7-3,TRBJ2-7,CASSPGGWAEQYF
TRBV27,TRBJ2-1,CASSLGTSYEQFF
TRBV27,TRBJ2-1,CASSFQDRAPNEQFF
TRBV29-1,TRBJ1-2,CSVSGQGADGYTF
TRBV7-8,TRBJ2-1,CASSSPAGAVDEQFF
TRBV5-1,TRBJ2-2,CASNLTPGLAGAGTGELFF
TRBV4-1,TRBJ1-1,CASSPPGPEAFF